The clone carrying this TCR beta chain was detected only a few times. Its antigen is as yet unknown. This entry comes from a study of T-cell memory formation after mild COVID-19. Points from the study as a whole: Later expanders leaned CD4+, whereas clones that contracted between day 15 and 85 were balanced CD4/CD8.

From 5'RACE with constant-segment primers came TCR alpha and TCR beta cDNA libraries that carried sample barcodes and UMIs. TCRdb reprocessed the 5' RACE reads via MiXCR and lists one record per CDR3 protein. The repertoire holds some 250,000 distinct CDR3 sequences, with more than 15% as singletons. The sequenced material came from PBMCs or a T cell subset sorted from them (not recorded which). The source is a man in his late teens or twenties who had mild COVID-19 (a few samples of this study predate the infection). Cell type and time point are not known.

In DNA form, the CDR3 reads TGTGCCAGCAGTTTACTAGCGGGGGGGCGGCAAGAGACCCAGTACTTC. Residues: CASSLLAGGRQETQYF. The chain couples TRBV11-2 to TRBJ2-5; 13 bases fit TRBD2. The germline V gene has CDR1 SGHAT and CDR2 FQNNGV. Trimming at V came to 6 bases and at J to 2 bases, leaving 6 bases not matched to a gene. CDR3 length: 16 residues.